Given below is one T cell receptor (beta chain) in context. The V and J ends lost 5 bases and 4 bases, in that order; junction bases with no gene match: 16. The CDR3 totals 17 residues. Germline loops: CDR1 SGHRS, CDR2 YFSETQ. Participants, about 18 to 90 years old, spanned approximately 26 US areas. These data originate in a study of blood T cell repertoires in COVID-19. Overall study context: Acute and convalescent COVID-19 specimens originated in the United States, Italy and Spain.

Original methodology: The assay estimated nucleated cells by amplifying reference gene primers. The repertoire was sequenced with immunoSEQ multiplex PCR; TCRdb's copy has only in-frame clones and lacks some. D and trimming were read from the DNA, whereas the V and J calls and clone size are those reported in that table. In the table there are about 290,000 clones, around 90% of which are singletons. The chain recombines TRBV5-1 with TRBJ1-2, with 8 positions matching TRBD1. The TCR was taken from a woman aged 40 to 49 who had recovered from COVID-19. Sequenced material: PBMCs or T cells enriched from blood (not recorded which). DNA for the CDR3: TGCGCCAGCAGTCTAACCCGGGGACAGGCTGGTACCTATGGCTACACCTTC. Its translation: CASSLTRGQAGTYGYTF.